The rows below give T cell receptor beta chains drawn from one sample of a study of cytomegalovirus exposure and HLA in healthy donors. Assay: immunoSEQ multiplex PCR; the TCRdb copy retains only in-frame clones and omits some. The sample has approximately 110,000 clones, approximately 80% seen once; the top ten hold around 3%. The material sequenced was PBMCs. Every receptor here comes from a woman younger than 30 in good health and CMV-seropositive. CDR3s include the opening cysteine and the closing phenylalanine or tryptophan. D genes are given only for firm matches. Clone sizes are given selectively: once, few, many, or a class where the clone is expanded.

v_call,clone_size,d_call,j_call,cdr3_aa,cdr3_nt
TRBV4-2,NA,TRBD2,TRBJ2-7,CASSQVSGRSYEQYF,TGTGCCAGCAGCCAAGTTAGCGGGAGATCCTACGAGCAGTACTTC
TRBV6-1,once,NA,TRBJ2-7,CASRAQQVGEQYF,TGTGCCAGCAGAGCCCAACAGGTGGGCGAGCAGTACTTC
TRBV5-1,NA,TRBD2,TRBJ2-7,CASSLDASGEQYF,TGCGCCAGCAGCTTGGACGCTAGCGGCGAGCAGTACTTC
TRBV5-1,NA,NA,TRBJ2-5,CASSSRSVTQETQYF,TGCGCCAGCAGTTCTCGATCCGTAACGCAGGAGACCCAGTACTTC
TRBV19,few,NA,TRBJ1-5,CASSLGAGNQPQHF,TGTGCCAGTAGTTTGGGGGCGGGCAATCAGCCCCAGCATTTT
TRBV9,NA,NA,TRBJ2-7,CASSLRDLSYEQYF,TGTGCCAGCAGCTTAAGGGACTTATCCTACGAGCAGTACTTC
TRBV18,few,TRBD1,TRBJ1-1,CASSPAGTGELQAFF,TGTGCCAGCTCACCGGCAGGGACAGGGGAGTTACAAGCTTTCTTT
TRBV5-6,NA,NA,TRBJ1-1,CASSLLANTEAFF,TGTGCCAGCAGCTTGCTGGCGAACACTGAAGCTTTCTTT
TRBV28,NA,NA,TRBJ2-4,CASSFRVLGNIQYF,TGTGCCAGCAGTTTCAGGGTATTAGGAAACATTCAGTACTTC
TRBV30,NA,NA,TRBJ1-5,CAWNQGLSNQPQHF,TGTGCCTGGAACCAGGGGCTAAGCAATCAGCCCCAGCATTTT
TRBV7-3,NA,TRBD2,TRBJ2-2,CASSLTSGGRGGELFF,TGTGCCAGCAGCTTAACATCAGGCGGGAGGGGCGGGGAGCTGTTTTTT
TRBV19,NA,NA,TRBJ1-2,CASSILITTAAYGYTF,TGTGCCAGTAGTATCCTTATCACGACGGCGGCGTATGGCTACACCTTC
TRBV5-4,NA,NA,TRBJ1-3,CASSLQGGSGNTIYF,TGTGCCAGCAGCTTACAGGGCGGCTCTGGAAACACCATATATTTT
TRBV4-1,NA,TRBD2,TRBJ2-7,CDSSQDRSGRDNYEQYF,TGCGACAGCAGCCAAGACAGAAGCGGGAGGGACAACTACGAGCAGTACTTC
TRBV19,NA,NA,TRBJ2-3,CASSGDERYSTDTQYF,TGTGCCAGTAGCGGCGACGAGCGGTATAGCACAGATACGCAGTATTTT
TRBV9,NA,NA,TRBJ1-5,CASSVVGPQHF,TGTGCCAGCAGCGTAGTGGGCCCCCAGCATTTT
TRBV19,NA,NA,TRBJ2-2,CASSARPGLKGNTGELFF,TGTGCCAGTAGTGCTAGGCCGGGACTTAAAGGGAACACCGGGGAGCTGTTTTTT
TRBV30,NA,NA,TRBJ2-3,CAWSSIGGGTDTQYF,TGTGCCTGGAGTTCGATAGGGGGAGGCACAGATACGCAGTATTTT
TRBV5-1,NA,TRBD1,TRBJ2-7,CASSLAGTGPYEQYF,TGCGCCAGCAGCTTGGCCGGGACAGGACCCTACGAGCAGTACTTC
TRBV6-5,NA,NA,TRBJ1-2,CASSYSARAPDYGYTF,TGTGCCAGCAGTTACTCAGCCAGGGCGCCGGACTATGGCTACACCTTC
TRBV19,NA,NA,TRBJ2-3,CASSSPLLTDTQYF,TGTGCCAGTAGTAGTCCCCTTCTAACAGATACGCAGTATTTT
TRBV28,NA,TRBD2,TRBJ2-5,CASSPSGTRWETQYF,TGTGCCAGCAGTCCATCCGGGACTAGGTGGGAGACCCAGTACTTC
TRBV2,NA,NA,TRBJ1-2,CASSEGYYGYTF,TGTGCCAGCAGTGAGGGCTACTATGGCTACACCTTC
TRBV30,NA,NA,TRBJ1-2,CAWSPESNYGYTF,TGTGCCTGGAGCCCTGAGAGTAACTATGGCTACACCTTC
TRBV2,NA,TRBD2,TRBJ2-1,CASSSLATLSSYNEQFF,TGTGCCAGCAGTTCACTAGCGACCCTGAGCTCCTACAATGAGCAGTTCTTC
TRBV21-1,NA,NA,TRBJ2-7,CASSKVPSRLAGGLYEQYF,TGTGCCAGCAGCAAAGTTCCCTCGAGACTAGCGGGAGGCCTCTACGAGCAGTACTTC
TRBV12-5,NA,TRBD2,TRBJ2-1,CASGGDYSYNEQFF,TGTGCTAGTGGTGGGGACTACTCCTACAATGAGCAGTTCTTC
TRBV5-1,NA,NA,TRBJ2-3,CASSTPQAGLSTDTQYF,TGCGCCAGCAGCACACCTCAAGCGGGTCTAAGCACAGATACGCAGTATTTT
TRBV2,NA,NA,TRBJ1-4,CASSESAGEKLFF,TGTGCCAGCAGTGAATCGGCAGGGGAAAAACTGTTTTTT
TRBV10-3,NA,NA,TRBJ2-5,CAIGERPGQQETQYF,TGTGCCATCGGTGAGCGCCCCGGACAGCAAGAGACCCAGTACTTC
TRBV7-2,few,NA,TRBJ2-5,CASSLGPEETQYF,TGTGCCAGCAGCTTAGGGCCTGAAGAGACCCAGTACTTC
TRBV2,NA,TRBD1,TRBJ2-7,CASSSGTGQQYF,TGTGCCAGCAGTTCCGGGACAGGGCAGCAGTACTTC
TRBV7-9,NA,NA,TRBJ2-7,CASSLVVGGYEQYF,TGTGCCAGCAGCTTAGTGGTCGGCGGGTACGAGCAGTACTTC
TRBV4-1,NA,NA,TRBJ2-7,CASSQDRPGYEQYF,TGCGCCAGCAGCCAAGATCGTCCAGGGTACGAGCAGTACTTC
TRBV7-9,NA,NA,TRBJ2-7,CASSGESSEQYF,TGTGCCAGCAGCGGGGAGAGCTCCGAGCAGTACTTC
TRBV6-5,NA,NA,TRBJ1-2,CASSSRAEGSYGYTF,TGTGCCAGCAGTTCTCGCGCTGAGGGCTCTTATGGCTACACCTTC
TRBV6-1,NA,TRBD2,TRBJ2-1,CASSGLGGVVYNEQFF,TGTGCCAGCAGTGGCCTTGGGGGGGTCGTGTACAATGAGCAGTTCTTC
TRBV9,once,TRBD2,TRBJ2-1,CASTPSGTTVNEQFF,TGTGCCAGCACCCCCTCCGGGACTACCGTCAATGAGCAGTTCTTC
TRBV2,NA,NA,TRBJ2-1,CASSDLVLTNNEQFF,TGTGCCAGCAGTGACCTGGTACTGACTAATAATGAGCAGTTCTTC